This paragraph reports one T cell receptor beta chain. This sample was included in a study of blood T cell repertoires in COVID-19. CDR1 and CDR2 from the germline V gene are SGHVS and FQNEAQ. J lost 5 bases, V lost 5 bases, and 8 bases had no gene match. The CDR3 covers 15 residues. Assay: immunoSEQ multiplex PCR; the TCRdb copy retains only in-frame clones and omits some. The sample consists of about 300,000 clones, roughly 88% of them appearing once. The V call is TRBV7-8, the J call TRBJ2-3, with TRBD2 identical over 9 bases. Sequencing was carried out using peripheral blood. The TCR comes from a young man with active or convalescent COVID-19. CDR3 in amino acids: CASSPGGGARDTQYF. In nucleotides, the CDR3 is TGTGCCAGCAGCCCAGGCGGGGGGGCCAGAGATACGCAGTATTTT. Looking up the rest from reference TRBV7-8 and TRBJ2-3 gives the full variable domain: GAGVSQSPRYKVAKRGQDVALRCDPISGHVSLFWYQQALGQGPEFLTYFQNEAQLDKSGLPSDRFFAERPEGSVSTLKIQRTQQEDSAVYLCASSPGGGARDTQYFGPGTRLTVL.